This TCR beta chain was captured in a study of CD8 T cells in ankylosing spondylitis. Study-wide findings and caveats: A motif in TCR beta, a set of roughly eight highly homologous variants, appeared characteristic of ankylosing spondylitis blood.

The germline gives CDR1 KGHSH, CDR2 LQKENI. J gave up 7 bases and V 2 bases, and 9 bases lay outside the gene matches. The CDR3 totals 16 residues. 5'-RACE, quantitative and with molecular barcodes, yielded the TCR beta libraries. Via MiXCR, TCRdb re-called the 5' RACE reads, giving one row per CDR3 protein. Among a few hundred thousand distinct CDR3 sequences listed, 20% to 25% were seen once. A remark on this clonotype: Its antigen is unidentified.

The chain carries TRBV18 and TRBJ2-1; 9 bases line up with TRBD2. Material: blood, either unsorted or a sorted T cell fraction (not recorded which). The clonotype comes from a male donor with ankylosing spondylitis. The CDR3 loop reads CASSPWPRLAGNEQFF. The CDR3 DNA follows: TGTGCCAGCTCACCATGGCCGCGGCTAGCGGGAAATGAGCAGTTCTTC.